This entry features one TCR beta chain sequence. Its antigen remains unidentified. Clones were read by immunoSEQ multiplex PCR, and TCRdb kept only the in-frame ones, dropping some. The sample lists about 45,000 clones; roughly 78% were seen once. Germline CDR1 reads SGHNT; CDR2 reads YYREEE (reference sequence). CDR3 length equals 15 residues. The V and J ends lost 0 bases and 1 base respectively, with 9 bases between them. The record originates from a study of PD-L1 blockade in urothelial cancer. Study details: Specimens of blood held a median count of approximately 150,000 T cells. Findings and limits, study-wide: Expansion of tumor-associated blood clones at 3 weeks was greater in durable-benefit patients.

The time point: peripheral blood 6 weeks after treatment start. This sequence joins TRBV5-4 and TRBJ2-3; tentative D call: TRBD2 (5 bases). This sequence was found in a man aged 60 to 75 with urothelial cancer. The sample was PBMCs, taken around atezolizumab (anti-PD-L1) treatment. CDR3 in DNA: TGTGCCAGCAGCTTGGCGGGGTACGGCACAGATACGCAGTATTTT. Amino acid sequence: CASSLAGYGTDTQYF.